This T cell receptor (beta chain) was captured in a study of cytomegalovirus exposure and HLA in healthy donors. Whole-study results and caveats: It was reported that the classifier diagnosed cytomegalovirus status with high specificity and sensitivity in both the original and validation cohorts. A later analysis associated 16,951 TCR beta sequences with HLA alleles at a 0.05 false discovery rate.

A multiplex PCR was run with 60 Vbeta primers and 13 Jbeta primers. Clones were read by immunoSEQ multiplex PCR, and TCRdb kept only the in-frame ones, dropping some. The table lists 200,000 to 250,000 clones, with 0.9% to 1.4% in the top ten. These donors, healthy bone marrow donors, were studied. Germline assignment: CDR1 MDHEN and CDR2 SYDVKM. The CDR3 extends over 14 amino acids. V shed 6 bases and J 6 bases; nucleotides not matched to a gene: 8. For this clone: The antigen is not known.

The genes are TRBV28 and TRBJ2-5, with 9 bases matching TRBD1. The sequence came from a girl aged 2-9 years in good health and CMV-seropositive. Sequencing input: PBMCs. CDR3 nucleotide sequence: TGTGCCAGCAGGGGAACGGGACAGGGCCAGACCCAGTACTTC. This gives the protein CASRGTGQGQTQYF.